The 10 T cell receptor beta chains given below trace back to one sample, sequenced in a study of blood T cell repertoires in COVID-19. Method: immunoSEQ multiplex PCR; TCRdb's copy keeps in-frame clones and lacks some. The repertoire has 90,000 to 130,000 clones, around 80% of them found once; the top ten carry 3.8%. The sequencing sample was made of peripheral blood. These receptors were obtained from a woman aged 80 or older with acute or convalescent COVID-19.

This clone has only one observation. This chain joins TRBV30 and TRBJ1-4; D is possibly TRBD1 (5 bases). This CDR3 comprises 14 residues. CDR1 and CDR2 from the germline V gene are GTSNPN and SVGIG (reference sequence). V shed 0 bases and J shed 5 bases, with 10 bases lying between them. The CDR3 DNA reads TGTGCCTGGAGTGTTGGGGGGGGGAATGAAAAACTGTTTTTT. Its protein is CAWSVGGGNEKLFF.

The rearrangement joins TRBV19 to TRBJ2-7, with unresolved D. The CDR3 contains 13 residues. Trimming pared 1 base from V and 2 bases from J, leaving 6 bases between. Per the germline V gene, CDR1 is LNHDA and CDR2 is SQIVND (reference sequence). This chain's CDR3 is CASSIAPTYEQYF. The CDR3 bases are TGTGCCAGTAGTATAGCCCCCACCTACGAGCAGTACTTC.

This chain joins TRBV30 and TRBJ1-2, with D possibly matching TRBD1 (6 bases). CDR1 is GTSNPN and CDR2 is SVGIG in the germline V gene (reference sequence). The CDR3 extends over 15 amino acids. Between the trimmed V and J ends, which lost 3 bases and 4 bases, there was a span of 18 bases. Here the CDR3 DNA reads TGTGCCTGGAGACCCCGGGGGGGGCTAGTCTATGGCTACACCTTC. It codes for CAWRPRGGLVYGYTF.

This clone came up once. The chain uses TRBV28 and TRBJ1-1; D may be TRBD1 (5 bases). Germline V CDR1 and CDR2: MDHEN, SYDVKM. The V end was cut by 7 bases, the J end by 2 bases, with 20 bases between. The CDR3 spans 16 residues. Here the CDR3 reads CASTAMRGDRNTEAFF. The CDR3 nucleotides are TGTGCCAGCACTGCAATGCGGGGGGATAGAAACACTGAAGCTTTCTTT.

CDR3 amino acids: CASRETGGKTEAFF. Here the CDR3 DNA reads TGCGCCAGCAGGGAAACAGGGGGTAAGACTGAAGCTTTCTTT. The J gene is TRBJ1-1, the V gene TRBV10-2, with 8 bases matching TRBD1. The ends lost 6 bases at V and 5 bases at J; junction bases unmatched: 8. CDR3 length: 14 residues. Germline assignment: CDR1 WSHSY and CDR2 SAAADI.

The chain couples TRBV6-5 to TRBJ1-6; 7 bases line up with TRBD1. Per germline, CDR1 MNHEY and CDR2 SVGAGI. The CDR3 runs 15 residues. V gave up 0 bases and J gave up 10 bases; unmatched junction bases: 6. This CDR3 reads CASSYSRQGDSPLHF. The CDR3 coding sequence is TGTGCCAGCAGTTACTCGAGGCAGGGGGACTCACCCCTCCACTTT.

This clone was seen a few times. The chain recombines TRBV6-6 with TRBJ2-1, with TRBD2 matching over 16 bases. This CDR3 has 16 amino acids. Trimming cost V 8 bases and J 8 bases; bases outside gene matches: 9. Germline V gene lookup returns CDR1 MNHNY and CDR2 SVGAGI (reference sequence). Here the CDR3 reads CASRLRGLAGGDEQFF. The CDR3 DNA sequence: TGTGCCAGCCGCCTGCGGGGACTAGCGGGAGGGGATGAGCAGTTCTTC.

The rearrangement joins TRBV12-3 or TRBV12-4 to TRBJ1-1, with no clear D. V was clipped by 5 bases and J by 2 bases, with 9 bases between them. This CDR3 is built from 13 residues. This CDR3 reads CASSRVSNTEAFF. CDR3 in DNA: TGTGCCAGCAGTCGGGTGAGCAACACTGAAGCTTTCTTT.

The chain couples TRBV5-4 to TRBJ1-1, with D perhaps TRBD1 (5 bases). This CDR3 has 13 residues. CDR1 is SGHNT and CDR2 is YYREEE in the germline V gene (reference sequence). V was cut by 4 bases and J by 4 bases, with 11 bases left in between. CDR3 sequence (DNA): TGTGCCAGCAGCCAGTCAGGGCTCACTGAAGCTTTCTTT. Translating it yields CASSQSGLTEAFF.

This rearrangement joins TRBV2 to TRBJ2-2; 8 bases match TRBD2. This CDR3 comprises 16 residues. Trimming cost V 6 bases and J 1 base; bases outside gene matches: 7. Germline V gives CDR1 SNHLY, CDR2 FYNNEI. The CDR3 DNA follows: TGTGCCAGCAGGAGAGGAGCGGGGGAGAACACCGGGGAGCTGTTTTTT. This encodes CASRRGAGENTGELFF.